This TCR beta chain was identified during a study of T cells in Graves' hyperthyroidism and ophthalmopathy. Amplification of TCR beta CDR3 regions used RNA as the template. During a first-round RT-PCR of the TCR CDR3, the HTBI primer set was used. TCRdb reprocessed the multiplex PCR reads via MiXCR and lists one record per CDR3 protein. The table lists around 700,000 distinct CDR3 sequences, about 17% of them singletons, with approximately 16% in the top ten. Trimming shortened V by 4 bases and J by 7 bases, and 13 bases separated the two germline ends. The CDR3 covers 12 residues. CDR1 is SQVTM and CDR2 is ANQGSEA in the germline V gene. Fresh peripheral blood, approximately 9.6 ml, yielded the PBMCs. Study-level points and caveats: Model-based prediction identified ophthalmopathy a median roughly 5.9 months prior to its onset.

On this clonotype itself: Its target is not known.

The chain uses TRBV29-1 and TRBJ1-1; a possible D gene is TRBD1 (6 bases). This clonotype was sampled from a woman in her fifties or sixties with Graves' hyperthyroidism that later progressed to Graves' ophthalmopathy. Sequences were obtained from blood. The CDR3 here is CSVGRGIGEAFF. The CDR3 nucleotides are TGCAGCGTTGGAAGGGGGATCGGTGAAGCTTTCTTT.